One sample yielded the 5 T cell receptor beta chains listed below, sequenced in a study of control samples from healthy donors and cancer patients. TCRdb keeps only in-frame clones here, not all; method: immunoSEQ multiplex PCR. This table has some 99,000 clones, roughly nine tenths appearing once. The sample consisted of blood. All receptors derive from a human donor in good health. The donor label of this sample is uncertain.

The chain couples TRBV12-5 to TRBJ2-1; D is undetermined. Trimming stripped 0 bases from V and 4 bases from J, with 10 bases between. This CDR3 has 15 residues. CDR1 and CDR2 (germline): LGHNT, FRNRAP. The DNA for the CDR3 is TGTGCTAGTGGTTTGGTCCCTTTACAATACAATGAGCAGTTCTTC. Its translation is CASGLVPLQYNEQFF.

J is TRBJ1-1 and V is TRBV21-1. TRBV21-1 is noted as a pseudogene. The CDR3 runs to 17 residues. CDR3 residues: CASSKASSPGDNTEAFF. The DNA for the CDR3 is TGTGCCAGCAGCAAAGCCTCTTCTCCTGGGGACAACACTGAAGCTTTCTTT.

In DNA, the CDR3 is TGTGCCAGCAGTACCGGGACAGGGAGGGCCAATGAGCAGTTCTTC. This gives the protein CASSTGTGRANEQFF. This chain links TRBV6-2 or TRBV6-3 with TRBJ2-1; 9 bases map to TRBD1. The CDR3 runs 15 residues. From germline, CDR1 is MNHEY and CDR2 SVGEGT. V lost 5 bases to trimming and J lost 6 bases; unmatched junction nucleotides: 8.

The J gene is TRBJ2-7, the V gene TRBV28, with D perhaps TRBD1 or TRBD2 (5 bases each). The CDR3 is 14 amino acids. The germline V and J ends were trimmed by 5 bases and 8 bases, with 19 bases remaining between them. CDR1 MDHEN and CDR2 SYDVKM come from the germline V gene. CDR3 loop: CASSLSLGRAQQYF. DNA of the CDR3: TGTGCCAGCAGTCTATCCCTGGGACGTGCACAGCAGTACTTC.

The rearrangement uses TRBV14 and TRBJ2-1; D remains ambiguous. This CDR3 is 13 amino acids long. Trimming stripped 2 bases from V and 7 bases from J, with 9 bases between. Germline assignment: CDR1 SGHDN and CDR2 FVKESK. CDR3 in amino acids: CASSQNLLNEQFF. CDR3 DNA sequence: TGTGCCAGCAGCCAAAACCTGCTAAATGAGCAGTTCTTC.